The TCR beta chain under discussion was sequenced for a study of low-dose radiotherapy and immunotherapy resistance in tumors. At the level of the study: Both drugs were delivered intravenously to patients (nivolumab 240 mg every two weeks and ipilimumab 1 mg/kg every six weeks). Intravenous cyclophosphamide at 200 mg/m2 preceded radiation and immunotherapy by one day, every two weeks.

This CDR3 has 14 amino acids. Looked up from germline, CDR1 is DFQATT and CDR2 is SNEGSKA (reference sequence). V gave up 6 bases and J gave up 12 bases; unmatched junction bases: 16. TRAV and TRBV primers primed cDNA for both TCRalpha and TCRbeta. A constant-region primer paired with the V-primer adapter amplified TCRs over roughly 18 PCR cycles. TCRdb recomputed calls from the reads with MiXCR, one row per CDR3 protein. The sample holds 35,000 to 50,000 distinct CDR3 sequences, 30% to 35% seen once. Time point in this sample: before trial treatment. This specimen was PBMCs, taken before treatment. V is TRBV20-1 and J is TRBJ2-1; 8 nucleotides agree with TRBD1. The receptor comes from a male donor with gallbladder cancer. DNA of the CDR3: TGCAGTGCAGAGGGGGCAGGGGGCCTATTTCCGCAGTTCTTC. Residues: CSAEGAGGLFPQFF.